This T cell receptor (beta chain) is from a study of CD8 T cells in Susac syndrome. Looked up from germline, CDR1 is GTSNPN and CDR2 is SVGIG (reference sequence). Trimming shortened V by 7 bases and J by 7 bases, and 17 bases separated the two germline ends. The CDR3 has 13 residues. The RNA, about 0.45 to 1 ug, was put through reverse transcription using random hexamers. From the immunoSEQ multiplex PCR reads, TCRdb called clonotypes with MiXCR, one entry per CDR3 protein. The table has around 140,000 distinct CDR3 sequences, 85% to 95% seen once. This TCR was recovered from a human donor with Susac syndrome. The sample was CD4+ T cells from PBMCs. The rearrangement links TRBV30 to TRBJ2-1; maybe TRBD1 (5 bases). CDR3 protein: CAFSRAVLNEQFF. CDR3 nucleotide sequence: TGTGCCTTCAGCAGGGCCGTCTTGAATGAGCAGTTCTTC.